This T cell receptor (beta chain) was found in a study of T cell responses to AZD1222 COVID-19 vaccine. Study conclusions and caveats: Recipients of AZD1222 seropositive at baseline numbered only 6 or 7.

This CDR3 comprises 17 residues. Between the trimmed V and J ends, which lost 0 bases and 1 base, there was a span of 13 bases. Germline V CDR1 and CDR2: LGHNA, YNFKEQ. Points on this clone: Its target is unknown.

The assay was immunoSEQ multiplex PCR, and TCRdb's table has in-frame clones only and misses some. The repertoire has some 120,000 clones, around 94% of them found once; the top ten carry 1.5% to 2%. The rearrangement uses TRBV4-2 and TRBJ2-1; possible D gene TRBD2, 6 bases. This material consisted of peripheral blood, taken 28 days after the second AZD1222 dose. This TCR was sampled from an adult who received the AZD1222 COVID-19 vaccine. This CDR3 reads CASSQDSTGASYNEQFF. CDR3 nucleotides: TGTGCCAGCAGCCAAGATTCCACGGGAGCTTCCTACAATGAGCAGTTCTTC.